There are a few counts of the clone carrying this TCR beta chain. This CDR3 region has 14 residues. Germline V lookup: CDR1 SNHLY, CDR2 FYNNEI. Trimming removed 7 bases at V and 2 bases at J, with 14 bases between. This entry is derived from a study of T cell clones after liver transplantation. Study as a whole: Three of the eight recipients were HCV-positive; the rest had non-autoimmune, non-viral transplant indications.

Libraries were prepared by immunoSEQ multiplex PCR; TCRdb keeps only in-frame clonotypes and omits some of them. Of about 76,000 clones listed, less than 90% are singletons. The sequences come from CD4+ T cells from blood, collected at the 22-month timepoint. V gene TRBV2 combines with J gene TRBJ1-2; D is undetermined. This clonotype was obtained from a human patient who received a liver transplant. Among the T cells, some may be from the graft donor. The CDR3 DNA reads TGTGCCAGCACCCCTGACCTGGAAAACTATGGCTACACCTTC. Encoded protein: CASTPDLENYGYTF.